This TCR beta chain is from a study of T cells expressing NK-cell markers (dated by TCRdb to 2020 to 2021). General notes on the study: Eight donors provided sorted CD3+CD56+NKG2C+, CD3+CD56+NKG2C- and CD3+CD56-NKG2C+ T-cell subsets, whose TCR beta-chain repertoires were profiled. Of the eight sequenced donors, seven were found to be HCMV-seropositive and one was found to be HCMV-seronegative. Randomly selected healthy volunteers, three men and five women, were used as the eight sequenced donors. Libraries were sequenced as 2 x 150 bp reads on Illumina HiSeq 2000/2500, MiSeq or NextSeq.

Regarding this clonotype: Its antigen has not been determined.

CDR1 and CDR2, per the germline V gene (reference sequence), are DFQATT and SNEGSKA. The CDR3 spans 18 residues, from the cysteine through the phenylalanine. No DNA is given. The sample was run on an Illumina HiSeq 2000. The TCR beta cDNA libraries were made using 5'RACE template switching, a step that added both a universal primer site and unique molecular identifiers. Synthesis of cDNA was primed from the TCR beta constant segment and was followed by two consecutive PCR amplification steps. The published analysis was carried out like this. MIGEC handled demultiplexing of the reads and grouping by UMI, while MiTCR was used to assemble and quantify clonotypes. To remove erroneous sequences, TCR cDNA sequences were retained only when supported by two or more reads. The tcR package was used for downstream repertoire analysis, with clonotypes matched between fractions based on CDR3 nucleotide sequence plus V segment. VDJmatch was used to annotate antigen specificity against VDJdb, with one amino acid substitution in CDR3 permitted. TCRdb reprocessed the reads and lists each CDR3 protein sequence as a single entry, with no DNA. Here the V and J calls rest on TCRdb's processing, not on the authors' analysis. The table for this sample lists 150,000 to 160,000 distinct CDR3 sequences. More than 35% of the sample goes to the ten largest clones.

What the authors observed across the whole study: It remained unclear whether the expanded NKG2C-expressing T cell clones were specific for HCMV antigens. Those dominant clonotypes were again the most abundant among CD3+CD56-NKG2C+ cells in a few donors, at roughly 28.3-60.1%. In five to seven donors, the dominant CD3+CD56+NKG2C+ clonotypes were found to rank among the top 10 CD8+ clonotypes and to make up roughly 1.0-7.0% of CD8+ T cells.

HCMV-specific IgG was detected in serum with a commercial ELISA kit to determine HCMV serostatus. Peripheral blood mononuclear cells were isolated from blood by Ficoll density gradient centrifugation. This TCR was sampled from a woman in her 50s in good health. Donor details come from another sample of the same person, matched by shared clones. This chain is built from TRBV20-1 and TRBJ2-2; TCRdb returns TRBD1, unconfirmable since there is no DNA. Sequencing was performed on blood T cells: a sorted CD56 or NKG2C T cell subset, CD4+ or CD8+ T cells, or bulk PBMC T cells (not recorded which). The CDR3 protein: CSARDLLRGVQNTGELFF.